These 8 T cell receptor beta chains originate from one sample sequenced in a study of blood T cell repertoires in COVID-19. Some clones are missing from TCRdb's copy, which holds only in-frame ones; the method was immunoSEQ multiplex PCR. The sample lists 95,000 to 110,000 clones; around 88% were seen once. The sequenced sample consisted of peripheral blood. These receptors were collected from a human donor in a cohort sampled during active COVID-19.

The chain combines TRBV27 with TRBJ2-7; 10 nucleotides match TRBD1. The CDR3 is 14 residues long. Germline trimming cut 4 bases from V and 4 bases from J; bases unmatched to any gene: 4. The germline V gene encodes CDR1 MNHEY and CDR2 SMNVEV (reference sequence). The CDR3 coding sequence is TGTGCCAGCAGTTACGGGACAGGGGAATACGAGCAGTACTTC. Its translation is CASSYGTGEYEQYF.

The chain joins TRBV2 to TRBJ1-1, with D possibly being TRBD1 (5 bases). The V gene lost 7 bases and the J gene lost 0 bases, with 12 bases spanning the gap. This CDR3 spans 14 amino acids. Germline CDR1 and CDR2: SNHLY and FYNNEI. CDR3 bases: TGTGCCAGCATCGAGACAGAAGTGAACACTGAAGCTTTCTTT. This codes for CASIETEVNTEAFF.

This sequence joins TRBV5-1 and TRBJ1-2; perhaps TRBD1 as D (6 bases). V was cut by 6 bases and J by 8 bases, with 17 bases left in between. The CDR3 runs to 13 residues. CDR1 and CDR2 from the germline V gene are SGHRS and YFSETQ. Here the CDR3 reads CASTDGAGVGYTF. The CDR3 bases are TGCGCCAGCACCGATGGGGCAGGGGTCGGCTACACCTTC. Combining the CDR3 with reference TRBV5-1 and TRBJ1-2 gives the whole variable domain KAGVTQTPRYLIKTRGQQVTLSCSPISGHRSVSWYQQTPGQGLQFLFEYFSETQRNKGNFPGRFSGRQFSNSRSEMNVSTLELGDSALYLCASTDGAGVGYTFGSGTRLTVV.

The rearrangement uses TRBV4-3 and TRBJ2-5; TRBD1 matches at 11 bases. CDR1 LGHNA and CDR2 YSLEER come from the germline V gene. After removal of 2 bases from V and 5 bases from J, the junction contained 7 bases not matched to a gene. The length of the CDR3 is 16 residues. The CDR3 spells CASSQYGTGGGETQYF. For the CDR3, the DNA is TGCGCCAGCAGCCAATATGGGACAGGGGGTGGGGAGACCCAGTACTTC.

The chain combines TRBV5-4 with TRBJ2-5; TRBD2 might be the D (6 bases). The CDR3 runs to 16 residues. Looked up from germline, CDR1 is SGHNT and CDR2 is YYREEE (reference sequence). V gave up 1 base and J gave up 1 base, with 14 bases separating them. In DNA form, the CDR3 reads TGTGCCAGCAGCTTGATGGCAGGAGGGAGCCAAGAGACCCAGTACTTC. Protein sequence: CASSLMAGGSQETQYF.

The chain has TRBV6-5 and TRBJ2-1; D gene uncertain. The CDR3 length is 15 residues. Trimming stripped 6 bases from V and 0 bases from J, with 12 bases between. The germline V gene has CDR1 MNHEY and CDR2 SVGAGI. CDR3 amino acids: CASSPRFFSYNEQFF. In DNA form, the CDR3 reads TGTGCCAGCAGCCCGCGATTTTTCTCCTACAATGAGCAGTTCTTC.

This chain joins TRBV19 and TRBJ1-3; D gene unclear. The germline V gene encodes CDR1 LNHDA and CDR2 SQIVND (reference sequence). V lost 10 bases to trimming and J lost 9 bases, with 10 bases between them. The CDR3 contains 10 residues. For the CDR3, the DNA is TGTGCCACCCGGGAAGGCACCATATATTTT. This sequence encodes CATREGTIYF.

The chain couples TRBV4-1 to TRBJ2-4; 8 bases match TRBD1. The CDR3 extends over 14 amino acids. Unmatched junction bases numbered 3, after V lost 3 bases and J lost 5 bases. The germline V gene encodes CDR1 MGHRA and CDR2 YSYEKL. CDR3 amino acids: CASSQDRDQNIQYF. In nucleotides, the CDR3 is TGCGCCAGCAGCCAGGACAGGGACCAAAACATTCAGTACTTC.